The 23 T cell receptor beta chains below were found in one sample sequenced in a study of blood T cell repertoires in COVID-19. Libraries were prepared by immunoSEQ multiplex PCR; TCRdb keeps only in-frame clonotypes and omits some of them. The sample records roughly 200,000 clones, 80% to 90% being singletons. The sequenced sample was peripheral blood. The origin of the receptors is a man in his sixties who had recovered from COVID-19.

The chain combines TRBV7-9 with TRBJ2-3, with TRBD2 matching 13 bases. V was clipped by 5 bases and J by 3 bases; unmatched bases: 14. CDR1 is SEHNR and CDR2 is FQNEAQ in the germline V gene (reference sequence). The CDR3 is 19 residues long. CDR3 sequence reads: CASSTPLAGGRSSTDTQYF. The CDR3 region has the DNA TGTGCCAGCAGCACCCCACTAGCGGGGGGGCGGAGTTCGACAGATACGCAGTATTTT.

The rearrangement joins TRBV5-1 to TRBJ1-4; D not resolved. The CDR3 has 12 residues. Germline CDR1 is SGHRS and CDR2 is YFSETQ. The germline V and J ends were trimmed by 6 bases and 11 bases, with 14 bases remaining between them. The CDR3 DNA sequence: TGCGCCAGCAACGAGGGAGAGGGTAAACTGTTTTTT. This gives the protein CASNEGEGKLFF.

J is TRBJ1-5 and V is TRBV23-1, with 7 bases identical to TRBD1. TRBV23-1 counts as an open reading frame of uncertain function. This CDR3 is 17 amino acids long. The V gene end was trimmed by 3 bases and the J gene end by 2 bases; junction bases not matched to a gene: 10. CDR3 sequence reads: CASSQEAGGVCNQPQHF. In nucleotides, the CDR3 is TGCGCCAGCAGTCAGGAGGCAGGGGGAGTGTGCAATCAGCCCCAGCATTTT.

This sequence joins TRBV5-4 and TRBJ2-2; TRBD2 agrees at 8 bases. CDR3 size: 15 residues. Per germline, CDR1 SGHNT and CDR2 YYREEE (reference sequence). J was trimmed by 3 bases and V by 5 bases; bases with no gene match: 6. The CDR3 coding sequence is TGTGCCAGCAGATTAGCGGGAACGTACACCGGGGAGCTGTTTTTT. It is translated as CASRLAGTYTGELFF.

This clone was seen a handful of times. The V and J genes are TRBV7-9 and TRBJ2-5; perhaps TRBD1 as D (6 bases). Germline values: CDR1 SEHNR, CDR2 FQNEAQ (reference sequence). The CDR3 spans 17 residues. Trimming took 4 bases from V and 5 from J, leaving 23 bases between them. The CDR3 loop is CASSSPRAALDRETQYF. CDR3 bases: TGTGCCAGCAGCTCCCCCCGGGCGGCCCTCGACAGGGAGACCCAGTACTTC.

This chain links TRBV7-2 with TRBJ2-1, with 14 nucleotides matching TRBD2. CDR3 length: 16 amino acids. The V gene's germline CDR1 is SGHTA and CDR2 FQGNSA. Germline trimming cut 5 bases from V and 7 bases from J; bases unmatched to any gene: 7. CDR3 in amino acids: CASSVVGTSGGNEQFF. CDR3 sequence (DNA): TGTGCCAGCAGCGTGGTCGGGACTAGCGGGGGTAATGAGCAGTTCTTC.

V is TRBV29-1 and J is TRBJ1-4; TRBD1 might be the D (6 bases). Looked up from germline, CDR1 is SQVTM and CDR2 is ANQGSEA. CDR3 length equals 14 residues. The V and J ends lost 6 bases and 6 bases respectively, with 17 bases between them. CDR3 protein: CSVQRISGDEKLFF. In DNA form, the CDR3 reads TGCAGCGTCCAAAGGATATCAGGGGATGAAAAACTGTTTTTT. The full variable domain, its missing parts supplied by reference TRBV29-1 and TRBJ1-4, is SAVISQKPSRDICQRGTSLTIQCQVDSQVTMMFWYRQQPGQSLTLIATANQGSEATYESGFVIDKFPISRPNLTFSTLTVSNMSPEDSSIYLCSVQRISGDEKLFFGSGTQLSVL.

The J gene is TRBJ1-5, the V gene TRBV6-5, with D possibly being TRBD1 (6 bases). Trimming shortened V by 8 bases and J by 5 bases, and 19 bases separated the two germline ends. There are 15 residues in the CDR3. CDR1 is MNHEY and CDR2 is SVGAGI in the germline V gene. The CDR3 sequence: CASQKASGGDQPQHF. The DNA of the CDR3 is TGTGCCAGCCAAAAGGCTTCGGGGGGCGATCAGCCCCAGCATTTT.

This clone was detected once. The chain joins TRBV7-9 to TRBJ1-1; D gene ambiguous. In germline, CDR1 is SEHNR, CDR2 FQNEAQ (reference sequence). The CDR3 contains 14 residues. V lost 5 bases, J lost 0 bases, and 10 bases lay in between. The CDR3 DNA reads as TGTGCCAGCAGCAAAGGTAACATGAACACTGAAGCTTTCTTT. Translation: CASSKGNMNTEAFF.

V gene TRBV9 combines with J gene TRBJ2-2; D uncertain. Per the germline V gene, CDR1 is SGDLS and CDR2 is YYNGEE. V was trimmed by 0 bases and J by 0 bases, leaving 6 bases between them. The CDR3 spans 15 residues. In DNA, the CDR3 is TGTGCCAGCAGCGTAGGTGCGGCGAACACCGGGGAGCTGTTTTTT. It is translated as CASSVGAANTGELFF.

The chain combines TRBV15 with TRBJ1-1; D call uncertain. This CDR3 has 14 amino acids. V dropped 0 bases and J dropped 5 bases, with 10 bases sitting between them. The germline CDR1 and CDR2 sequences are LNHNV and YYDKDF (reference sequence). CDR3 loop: CATSRDTAKTEAFF. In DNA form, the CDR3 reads TGTGCCACCAGCAGAGACACAGCCAAAACTGAAGCTTTCTTT.

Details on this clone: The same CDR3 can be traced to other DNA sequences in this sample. The DNA for the CDR3 is TGTGCCAGTAGCGGGTCAGGGGGCAATCAGCCCCAGCATTTT. This gives the protein CASSGSGGNQPQHF. This rearrangement joins TRBV19 to TRBJ1-5, with D maybe TRBD1 (6 bases). Germline V gene sequence: CDR1 LNHDA, CDR2 SQIVND (reference sequence). CDR3 length equals 14 residues. V gave up 6 bases and J gave up 2 bases, with 11 bases separating them.

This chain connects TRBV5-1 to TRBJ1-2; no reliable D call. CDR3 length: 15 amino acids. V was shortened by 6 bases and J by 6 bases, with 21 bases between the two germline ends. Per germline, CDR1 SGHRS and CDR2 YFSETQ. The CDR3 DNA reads TGCGCCAGCACCCTAGAAGGGAGTAATTTCAATGGCTACACCTTC. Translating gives CASTLEGSNFNGYTF.

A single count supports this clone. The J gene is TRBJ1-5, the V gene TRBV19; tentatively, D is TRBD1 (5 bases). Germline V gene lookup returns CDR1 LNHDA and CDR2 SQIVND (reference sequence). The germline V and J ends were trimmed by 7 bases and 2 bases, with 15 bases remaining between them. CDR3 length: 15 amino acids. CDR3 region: CASTDRGSGNQPQHF. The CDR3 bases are TGTGCCAGTACCGACCGGGGGAGTGGCAATCAGCCCCAGCATTTT.

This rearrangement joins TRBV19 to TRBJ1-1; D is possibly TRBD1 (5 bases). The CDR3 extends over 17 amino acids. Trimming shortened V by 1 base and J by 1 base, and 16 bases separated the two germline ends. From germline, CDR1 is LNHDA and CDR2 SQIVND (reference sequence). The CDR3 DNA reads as TGTGCCAGTAGTATAGGTCAGGGTTTATCGGGGAACACTGAAGCTTTCTTT. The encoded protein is CASSIGQGLSGNTEAFF.

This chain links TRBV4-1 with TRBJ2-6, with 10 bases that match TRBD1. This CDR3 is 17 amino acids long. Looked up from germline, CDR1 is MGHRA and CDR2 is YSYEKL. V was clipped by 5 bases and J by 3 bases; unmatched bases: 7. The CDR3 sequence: CASSSSTGGNGANVLTF. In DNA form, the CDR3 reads TGCGCCAGCAGCTCTTCGACAGGGGGCAATGGGGCCAACGTCCTGACTTTC.

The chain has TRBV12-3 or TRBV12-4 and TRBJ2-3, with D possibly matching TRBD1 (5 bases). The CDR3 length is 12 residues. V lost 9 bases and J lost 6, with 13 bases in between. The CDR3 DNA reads TGTGCCAGTCGTCCACAGGACGATACGCAGTATTTT. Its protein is CASRPQDDTQYF.

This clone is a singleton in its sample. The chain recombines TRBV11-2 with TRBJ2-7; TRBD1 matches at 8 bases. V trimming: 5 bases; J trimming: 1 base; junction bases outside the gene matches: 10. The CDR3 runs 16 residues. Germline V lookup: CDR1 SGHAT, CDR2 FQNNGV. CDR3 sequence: CASSPGDRIVSYEQYF. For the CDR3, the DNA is TGTGCCAGCAGCCCGGGGGACAGGATAGTTTCCTACGAGCAGTACTTC.

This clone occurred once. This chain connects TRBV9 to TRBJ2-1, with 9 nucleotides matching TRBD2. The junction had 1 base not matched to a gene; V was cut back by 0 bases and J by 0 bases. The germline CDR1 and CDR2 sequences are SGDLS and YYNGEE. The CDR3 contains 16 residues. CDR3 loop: CASSVGSGSSYNEQFF. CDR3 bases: TGTGCCAGCAGCGTAGGTAGCGGGAGCTCCTACAATGAGCAGTTCTTC.

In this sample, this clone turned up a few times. The CDR3 coding sequence is TGTGCCAGCAGGTTAAATCCTGCCGGGACGGGAGATGGCTACACCTTC. Translation: CASRLNPAGTGDGYTF. This chain joins TRBV5-4 and TRBJ1-2; the D gene is possibly TRBD1 (5 bases). From germline, CDR1 is SGHNT and CDR2 YYREEE (reference sequence). The CDR3 is 16 amino acids. V was trimmed by 5 bases and J by 6 bases, leaving 23 bases between them. The full variable domain, its missing parts supplied by reference TRBV5-4 and TRBJ1-2, is ETGVTQSPTHLIKTRGQQVTLRCSSQSGHNTVSWYQQALGQGPQFIFQYYREEENGRGNFPPRFSGLQFPNYSSELNVNALELDDSALYLCASRLNPAGTGDGYTFGSGTRLTVV.

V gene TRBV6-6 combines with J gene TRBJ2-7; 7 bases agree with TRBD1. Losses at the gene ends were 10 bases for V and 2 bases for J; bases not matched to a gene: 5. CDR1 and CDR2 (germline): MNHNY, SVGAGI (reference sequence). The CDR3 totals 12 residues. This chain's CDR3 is CATRQGPYEQYF. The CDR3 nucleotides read TGTGCCACTAGACAGGGCCCCTACGAGCAGTACTTC.

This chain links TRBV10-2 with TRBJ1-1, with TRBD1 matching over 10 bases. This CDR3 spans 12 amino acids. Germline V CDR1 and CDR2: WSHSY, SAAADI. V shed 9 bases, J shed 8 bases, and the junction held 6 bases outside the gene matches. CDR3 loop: CASRDRGVEAFF. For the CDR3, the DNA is TGCGCCAGTAGGGACAGGGGTGTCGAAGCTTTCTTT.

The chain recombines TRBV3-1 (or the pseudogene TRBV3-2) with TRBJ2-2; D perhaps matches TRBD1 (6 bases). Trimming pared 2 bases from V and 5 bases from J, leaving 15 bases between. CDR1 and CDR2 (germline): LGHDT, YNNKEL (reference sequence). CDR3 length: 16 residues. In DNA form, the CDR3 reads TGTGCCAGCAGCCAAAGGTACGACAGGAGGACCGGGGAGCTGTTTTTT. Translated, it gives CASSQRYDRRTGELFF.